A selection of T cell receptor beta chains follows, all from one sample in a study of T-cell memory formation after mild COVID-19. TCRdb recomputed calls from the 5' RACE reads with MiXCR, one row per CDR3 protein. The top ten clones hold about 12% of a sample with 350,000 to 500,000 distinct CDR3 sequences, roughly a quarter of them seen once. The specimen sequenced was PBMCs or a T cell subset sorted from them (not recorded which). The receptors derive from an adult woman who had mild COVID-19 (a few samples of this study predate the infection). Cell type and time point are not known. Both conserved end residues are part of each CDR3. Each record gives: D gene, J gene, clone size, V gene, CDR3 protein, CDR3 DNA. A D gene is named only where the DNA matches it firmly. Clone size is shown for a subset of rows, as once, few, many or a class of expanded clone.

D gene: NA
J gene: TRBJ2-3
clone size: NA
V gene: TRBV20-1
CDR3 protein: CSGRVTDTQYF
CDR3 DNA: TGCAGTGGTAGGGTTACAGATACGCAGTATTTT

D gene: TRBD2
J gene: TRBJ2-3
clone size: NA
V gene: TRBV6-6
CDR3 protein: CASQSSGRGDTQYF
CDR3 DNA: TGTGCCAGCCAATCCAGCGGGAGGGGAGATACGCAGTATTTT

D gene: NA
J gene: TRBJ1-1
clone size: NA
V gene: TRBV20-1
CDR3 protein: CSAKPVGGGTEAFF
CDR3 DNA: TGCAGTGCTAAACCGGTTGGGGGTGGGACTGAAGCTTTCTTT

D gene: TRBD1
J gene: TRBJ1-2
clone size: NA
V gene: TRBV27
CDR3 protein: CASSAMTGGNYGYTF
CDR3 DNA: TGTGCCAGCAGTGCCATGACAGGGGGCAACTATGGCTACACCTTC

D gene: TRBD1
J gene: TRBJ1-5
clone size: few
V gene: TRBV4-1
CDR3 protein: CASSQDPGQVSNQPQHF
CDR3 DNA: TGCGCCAGCAGCCAAGATCCGGGACAGGTTAGCAATCAGCCCCAGCATTTT

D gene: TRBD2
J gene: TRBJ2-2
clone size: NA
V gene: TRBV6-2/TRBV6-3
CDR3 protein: CASSTSGTSGPGELFF
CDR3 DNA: TGTGCCAGCAGTACATCCGGGACTAGCGGCCCCGGGGAGCTGTTTTTT

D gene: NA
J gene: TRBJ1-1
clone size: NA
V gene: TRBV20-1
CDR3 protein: CSARDPERGVFSTEAFF
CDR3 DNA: TGCAGTGCTAGAGATCCGGAGCGCGGGGTCTTTTCCACTGAAGCTTTCTTT

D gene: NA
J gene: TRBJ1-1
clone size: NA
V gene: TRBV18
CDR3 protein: CASSLNRPENTEAFF
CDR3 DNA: TGTGCCAGCTCACTCAACCGACCCGAGAACACTGAAGCTTTCTTT

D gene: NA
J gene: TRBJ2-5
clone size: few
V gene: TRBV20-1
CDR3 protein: CSASPSARGKETQYF
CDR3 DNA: TGCAGTGCCTCCCCATCTGCTCGGGGCAAAGAGACCCAGTACTTC

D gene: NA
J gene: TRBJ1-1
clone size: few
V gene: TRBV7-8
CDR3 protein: CASSPQSAGWNTEAFF
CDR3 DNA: TGTGCCAGCAGCCCCCAATCAGCAGGGTGGAACACTGAAGCTTTCTTT

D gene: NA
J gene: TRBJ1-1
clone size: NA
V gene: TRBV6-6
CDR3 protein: CASSYGARGTEAFF
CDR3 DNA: TGTGCCAGCAGTTACGGGGCCCGGGGGACTGAAGCTTTCTTT

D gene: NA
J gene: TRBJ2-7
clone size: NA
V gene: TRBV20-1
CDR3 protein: CSARVSQGKTTGEQYF
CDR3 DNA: TGCAGTGCTAGAGTTTCCCAGGGGAAGACTACGGGAGAGCAGTACTTC

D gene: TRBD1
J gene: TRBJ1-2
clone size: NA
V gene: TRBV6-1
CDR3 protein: CASGIGQGLYGYTF
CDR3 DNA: TGTGCCAGTGGAATCGGACAGGGTCTATATGGCTACACCTTC

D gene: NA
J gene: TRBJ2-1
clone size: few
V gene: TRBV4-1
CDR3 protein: CASSQWVDRRLDNEQFF
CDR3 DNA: TGCGCCAGCAGCCAGTGGGTCGACAGGCGGCTAGACAATGAGCAGTTCTTC

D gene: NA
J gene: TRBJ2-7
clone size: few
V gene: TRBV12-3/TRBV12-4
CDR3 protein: CASRLTGTTGEQYF
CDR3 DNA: TGTGCCAGCAGGCTGACAGGGACTACGGGAGAGCAGTACTTC